The 18 T cell receptor beta chains below come from one sample, sequenced in a study of blood T cell repertoires in COVID-19. The repertoire was sequenced with immunoSEQ multiplex PCR; TCRdb's copy has only in-frame clones and lacks some. The sample records about 330,000 clones, over 80% being singletons. Input material: PBMCs or T cells enriched from blood (not recorded which). These receptors all come from a man in his thirties or forties who had recovered from COVID-19.

The J gene is TRBJ1-6, the V gene TRBV27, with D tentatively TRBD1 (5 bases). Trimming stripped 3 bases from V and 9 bases from J, with 12 bases between. The CDR3 totals 14 residues. Germline V gene sequence: CDR1 MNHEY, CDR2 SMNVEV (reference sequence). The CDR3 DNA reads as TGTGCCAGCAGTTTCGACAGCCCCAGTTCACCCCTCCACTTT. Its translation: CASSFDSPSSPLHF.

The V gene is TRBV5-1, the J gene TRBJ1-1; the D gene is possibly TRBD1 (6 bases). The CDR3 has 13 residues. CDR1 is SGHRS and CDR2 is YFSETQ in the germline V gene. Trimming cost V 7 bases and J 1 base, with 11 bases left between them. Written as DNA, the CDR3 is TGCGCCAGCGCCCAGACAGGGAACACTGAAGCTTTCTTT. Protein product: CASAQTGNTEAFF.

This rearrangement joins TRBV4-1 to TRBJ1-5; TRBD1 matches 8 bases. The J segment lost 1 base and the V segment lost 3 bases, leaving 2 bases of the junction unmatched. CDR1 and CDR2 (germline): MGHRA, YSYEKL. The CDR3 is made up of 15 amino acids. The CDR3 loop is CASSQRTGSNQPQHF. CDR3 DNA sequence: TGCGCCAGCAGCCAGAGGACAGGGAGCAATCAGCCCCAGCATTTT.

This chain uses TRBV10-3 with TRBJ2-7, with 10 bases fitting TRBD1. This CDR3 has 14 residues. From germline, CDR1 is ENHRY and CDR2 SYGVKD. The trim removed 8 bases at V and 5 bases at J, leaving 9 bases unmatched. The CDR3 DNA reads as TGTGCCATCGCACGACAGGGGGCGCCCGACGAGCAGTACTTC. It codes for CAIARQGAPDEQYF.

The chain recombines TRBV7-2 with TRBJ2-5; 11 bases map to TRBD2. Trimming cost V 5 bases and J 4 bases; bases outside gene matches: 9. Germline CDR1 SGHTA, CDR2 FQGNSA. CDR3 length equals 16 residues. The CDR3 region is CASSPLGSGGAETQYF. The CDR3, as DNA: TGTGCCAGCAGCCCCCTGGGTAGCGGGGGGGCAGAGACCCAGTACTTC.

A single count supports this clone. The V call is TRBV6-2 or TRBV6-3, the J call TRBJ2-5, with 10 bases aligning to TRBD2. The CDR3 runs to 15 residues. After removal of 4 bases from V and 4 bases from J, the junction contained 6 bases not matched to a gene. Germline loops: CDR1 MNHEY, CDR2 SVGEGT. CDR3 in amino acids: CASSSRLAGGETQYF. The DNA of the CDR3 is TGTGCCAGCAGTTCCCGACTAGCGGGTGGAGAGACCCAGTACTTC.

The chain recombines TRBV12-3 or TRBV12-4 with TRBJ1-2; 12 bases map to TRBD1. This CDR3 has 13 amino acids. The trim removed 5 bases at V and 7 bases at J, leaving 2 bases unmatched. The CDR3 DNA sequence: TGTGCCAGCAGTAAGGGACAGGGGGCTGGCTACACCTTC. The encoded protein is CASSKGQGAGYTF.

The chain joins TRBV4-2 to TRBJ2-2; 10 positions agree with TRBD2. The germline V gene has CDR1 LGHNA and CDR2 YNFKEQ. There are 17 residues in the CDR3. With V trimmed by 4 bases and J by 9 bases, 14 bases remained unmatched. The CDR3 nucleotides are TGTGCCAGCAGCCCCAAGTCTCTAGCGGGGGCGCTCAGGGAGCTGTTTTTT. Protein: CASSPKSLAGALRELFF.

The CDR3 reads CASSPPAQGEVGEAFF. CDR3 DNA: TGTGCCAGCTCACCACCTGCTCAGGGGGAGGTTGGTGAAGCTTTCTTT. V usage is TRBV18 and J usage is TRBJ1-1, with 7 positions matching TRBD1. The V segment lost 0 bases and the J segment 7 bases; nucleotides outside the gene matches: 11. Germline assignment: CDR1 KGHSH and CDR2 LQKENI. The CDR3 has 16 residues.

The chain recombines TRBV21-1 with TRBJ1-4; the DNA was not used to check the table's D call, TRBD1. TRBV21-1 is deemed a pseudogene. The CDR3 sequence is 17 residues long. CDR3 sequence: CASSNGGQIATNEKLFF. Here the CDR3 DNA reads TGTGCCAGCAGCAATGGGGGACAGATTGCAACTAATGAAAAACTGTTTTTT.

The chain combines TRBV11-2 with TRBJ1-1; 8 bases are a match to TRBD1. The CDR3 consists of 12 residues. Germline CDR1 is SGHAT and CDR2 is FQNNGV. With 4 bases clipped from V and 11 bases from J, the junction kept 6 bases outside the gene matches. This chain's CDR3 is CASSSGQDSAFF. CDR3 coding DNA: TGTGCCAGCAGCTCGGGACAGGATTCGGCTTTCTTT.

The chain has TRBV19 and TRBJ2-7; weak D call: TRBD1 (6 bases). V was pared by 3 bases and J by 2 bases, with 14 bases between. Germline V gives CDR1 LNHDA, CDR2 SQIVND (reference sequence). CDR3 size: 15 residues. The CDR3 sequence is CASSITGPLTYEQYF. The CDR3 DNA sequence: TGTGCCAGTAGTATCACAGGGCCACTCACCTACGAGCAGTACTTC.

This rearrangement joins TRBV4-2 to TRBJ2-3; D not resolved. The germline V and J ends were trimmed by 0 bases and 7 bases, with 11 bases remaining between them. The CDR3 runs to 14 residues. Germline-derived CDR1 and CDR2 are LGHNA and YNFKEQ. Written as DNA, the CDR3 is TGTGCCAGCAGCCAAGAATTGAAGCTATATACGCAGTATTTT. Its translation is CASSQELKLYTQYF.

The chain is built from TRBV6-5 and TRBJ1-4, with D possibly matching TRBD1 (5 bases). CDR3 length: 15 amino acids. Germline V lookup: CDR1 MNHEY, CDR2 SVGAGI. With 6 bases removed from V and 8 bases from J, the gap between germline ends came to 19 bases. The CDR3: CASRQITGAGEKLFF. For the CDR3, the DNA is TGTGCCAGCAGACAGATCACAGGTGCAGGAGAAAAACTGTTTTTT.

This sequence joins TRBV19 and TRBJ1-1, with a possible D match to TRBD1 (5 bases). Per the germline V gene, CDR1 is LNHDA and CDR2 is SQIVND (reference sequence). V lost 7 bases, J lost 0 bases, and 15 bases lay in between. The CDR3 sequence is 15 residues long. The CDR3 here is CASTPLRGVNTEAFF. The DNA for the CDR3 is TGTGCCAGTACGCCGCTCCGGGGGGTGAACACTGAAGCTTTCTTT.

The chain links TRBV4-1 to TRBJ2-7, with TRBD2 matching 13 bases. CDR3 length: 15 amino acids. The V and J ends lost 0 bases and 9 bases, in that order; junction bases with no gene match: 5. Germline CDR1 is MGHRA and CDR2 is YSYEKL. CDR3 residues: CASSQEGLAGDMQYF. The CDR3 DNA is TGCGCCAGCAGCCAAGAAGGACTAGCGGGGGATATGCAGTACTTC.

The genes are TRBV7-9 and TRBJ2-1, with 9 positions matching TRBD2. V lost 1 base, J lost 8 bases, and 6 bases stayed unmatched. In germline, CDR1 is SEHNR, CDR2 FQNEAQ (reference sequence). The CDR3 covers 15 residues. CDR3 DNA: TGTGCCAGCAGCTTAGTTGCGGGGGGGCTGTATGAGCAGTTCTTC. Its protein product is CASSLVAGGLYEQFF. Combining the CDR3 with reference TRBV7-9 and TRBJ2-1 gives the whole variable domain DTGVSQNPRHKITKRGQNVTFRCDPISEHNRLYWYRQTLGQGPEFLTYFQNEAQLEKSRLLSDRFSAERPKGSFSTLEIQRTEQGDSAMYLCASSLVAGGLYEQFFGPGTRLTVL.

This sequence joins TRBV7-2 and TRBJ1-4, with no clear D. The germline gives CDR1 SGHTA, CDR2 FQGNSA. The length of the CDR3 is 15 residues. V lost 3 bases, J lost 0 bases, and 8 bases lay in between. This CDR3 is CASSFDGTTNEKLFF. In nucleotides, the CDR3 is TGTGCCAGCAGCTTTGACGGGACAACTAATGAAAAACTGTTTTTT.